The entry below gives a single TCR beta chain sequence along with its context. The data are from a study of blood T cell repertoires in COVID-19. The junction had 15 bases not matched to a gene; V was cut back by 1 base and J by 11 bases. Germline CDR1 LGHDT, CDR2 YNNKEL (reference sequence). The CDR3 runs to 16 residues. Methods used by the authors: For nucleated cells, counts were estimated from reference gene primer amplification. Clones were read by immunoSEQ multiplex PCR, and TCRdb kept only the in-frame ones, dropping some. That table furnishes V, J and clone size, whereas the DNA furnished D and trimming. The data show about 260,000 clones, 80% to 90% seen once.

The sequence was collected from a man in his sixties with acute or convalescent COVID-19. V and J are TRBV3-1 (or the pseudogene TRBV3-2) and TRBJ1-2; TRBD1 matches at 8 bases. The specimen was peripheral blood. CDR3 nucleotides: TGTGCCAGCAGCCAAGGCTGGGAGACAGGGGTGAAACGGTACACCTTC. Protein sequence: CASSQGWETGVKRYTF.